The sequence of this T cell receptor (beta chain) was determined in a study of blood T cell repertoires in COVID-19. On the study more broadly: There were acute and convalescent COVID-19 samples, and they came from the United States, Italy and Spain. PBMCs, B-cell-depleted T cells, or T cells were the source of the cDNA or gDNA that made up the material.

The method was immunoSEQ multiplex PCR; TCRdb's version includes in-frame clones alone and lacks a portion of them. Of under 300,000 clones listed, nearly 90% are singletons. The CDR3 has 15 residues. The V end was cut by 7 bases, the J end by 1 base, with 16 bases between. Germline loops: CDR1 SNHLY, CDR2 FYNNEI. Input material: peripheral blood. The receptor was isolated from an older woman with COVID-19, enrolled during active disease. The chain links TRBV2 to TRBJ1-1; D perhaps matches TRBD1 (5 bases). In DNA form, the CDR3 reads TGTGCCAGCACCGAGGGGAGGTCGGGGAACACTGAAGCTTTCTTT. It translates to CASTEGRSGNTEAFF. The full variable domain, with the rest looked up from reference TRBV2 and TRBJ1-1, is EPEVTQTPSHQVTQMGQEVILRCVPISNHLYFYWYRQILGQKVEFLVSFYNNEISEKSEIFDDQFSVERPDGSNFTLKIRSTKLEDSAMYFCASTEGRSGNTEAFFGQGTRLTVV.